These 7 T cell receptor beta chains were sequenced from one sample in a study of spatial heterogeneity in lung cancer. TCRdb ran MiXCR on the 5' RACE reads and lists one entry per CDR3 protein. The table includes some 8,000 distinct CDR3 sequences, 4.5% to 6% detected once. This sample's time point: sample taken at primary tumor resection. The authors sequenced whole RNA from tumor, nontumor lung or frozen PBMC without sorting. The specimen was PBMCs, collected at surgery. These receptors all come from a male donor with early-stage non-small cell lung cancer.

By share of the sample, this clonotype is medium-sized. V and J are TRBV28 and TRBJ2-5, with D tentatively TRBD2 (5 bases). The CDR3 is 14 residues long. CDR1 is MDHEN, CDR2 SYDVKM, per germline. V was pared by 1 base and J by 5 bases, with 11 bases between. Here the CDR3 reads CASSLSPGMETQYF. In DNA, the CDR3 is TGTGCCAGCAGTTTATCCCCGGGGATGGAGACCCAGTACTTC.

The chain uses TRBV11-2 and TRBJ2-1; 12 positions agree with TRBD2. Germline CDR1 SGHAT, CDR2 FQNNGV. V trimming: 7 bases; J trimming: 9 bases; junction bases outside the gene matches: 10. This CDR3 comprises 15 residues. The CDR3 nucleotides read TGTGCCAGCACCCCTCTAGCGGGGGGGCGCGGTGAGCAGTTCTTC. It yields the protein CASTPLAGGRGEQFF.

This clonotype has ten or more counts. Germline is not matched at one junction end, which may reflect a read error. The rearrangement joins TRBV29-1 to TRBJ2-5; 9 nucleotides agree with TRBD1. The CDR3 is 10 amino acids. Germline V CDR1 and CDR2: SQVTM, ANQGSEA. The CDR3 DNA follows: TGCAGCGTTGAGCGGGACAGGGAATTTTTC. It is translated as CSVERDREFF.

Ten or more counts support this clonotype. The chain recombines TRBV14 with TRBJ2-4, with no clear D. The CDR3 consists of 11 residues. The ends were cut back, 4 bases at V and 5 bases at J, with 3 bases in the middle. CDR1 is SGHDN and CDR2 is FVKESK in the germline V gene. Here the CDR3 DNA reads TGTGCCAGCAGCCGGGAAAACATTCAGTACTTC. Translating it yields CASSRENIQYF.

The chain couples TRBV20-1 to TRBJ1-1; D is undetermined. Germline lookup yields CDR1 DFQATT and CDR2 SNEGSKA (reference sequence). With 6 bases removed from V and 0 bases from J, the gap between germline ends came to 11 bases. CDR3 length equals 13 residues. CDR3 amino acids: CSAQSLLNTEAFF. The CDR3 coding sequence is TGCAGTGCACAGTCCCTACTGAACACTGAAGCTTTCTTT.

This clonotype was counted at least ten times. The V and J genes are TRBV6-5 and TRBJ2-6; TRBD1 is a possible D gene (6 bases). Trimming stripped 7 bases from V and 4 bases from J, with 11 bases between. Per germline, CDR1 MNHEY and CDR2 SVGAGI. The CDR3 totals 14 residues. This CDR3 is CASTTGMGANVLTF. CDR3 coding DNA: TGTGCCAGCACTACAGGGATGGGGGCCAACGTCCTGACTTTC.

At least ten counts were recorded for this clonotype. The chain uses TRBV6-6 and TRBJ2-3; D remains ambiguous. This CDR3 contains 12 residues. CDR1 MNHNY and CDR2 SVGAGI come from the germline V gene (reference sequence). Trimming left V 0 bases short and J 4 bases short, with 2 bases between. The DNA of the CDR3 is TGTGCCAGCAGTTACTCCCCAGATACGCAGTATTTT. As protein: CASSYSPDTQYF.